Following are 30 T cell receptor beta chains from one sample sequenced in a study of T cell repertoires in cytomegalovirus infection. TCRdb re-derived calls from the reads in MiXCR, one entry per CDR3 protein. The data contain about 180,000 distinct CDR3 sequences, 13% to 15% of them singletons. Input material: PBMCs. The receptors derive from a human donor in good health (CMV status not recorded). Some clones in this sample may be carry-over from other donors' samples.

This clonotype has only a few counts. The chain joins TRBV29-1 to TRBJ2-7, with a weak D call TRBD1 (6 bases). CDR3 length equals 16 residues. Trimming stripped 2 bases from V and 2 bases from J, with 19 bases between. The germline V gene encodes CDR1 SQVTM and CDR2 ANQGSEA. CDR3 loop: CSVERDTGQITYEQYF. CDR3 nucleotide sequence: TGCAGCGTTGAACGGGATACGGGACAAATTACCTACGAGCAGTACTTC.

This clonotype was observed a few times. The V and J genes are TRBV20-1 and TRBJ2-1; D may be TRBD1 (6 bases). The V end was cut by 6 bases, the J end by 2 bases, with 17 bases between. Germline values: CDR1 DFQATT, CDR2 SNEGSKA (reference sequence). CDR3 size: 15 residues. The CDR3 here is CSARGLANTYNEQFF. CDR3 bases: TGCAGTGCCAGGGGCCTAGCAAACACCTACAATGAGCAGTTCTTC.

In its sample, this clonotype was seen a few times. V usage is TRBV15 and J usage is TRBJ2-7, with a weak D call TRBD2 (6 bases). The CDR3 spans 14 residues. Germline values: CDR1 LNHNV, CDR2 YYDKDF (reference sequence). The ends were cut back, 0 bases at V and 2 bases at J, with 8 bases in the middle. This CDR3 reads CATSRDPGAYEQYF. The CDR3 DNA reads as TGTGCCACCAGCAGAGATCCGGGGGCCTACGAGCAGTACTTC.

Only a few counts were recorded for this clonotype. V usage is TRBV6-6 and J usage is TRBJ2-2; D ambiguous. Trimming left V 2 bases short and J 3 bases short, with 7 bases between. CDR1 is MNHNY and CDR2 is SVGAGI in the germline V gene (reference sequence). CDR3 size: 14 residues. The CDR3 reads CASSYRRDTGELFF. For the CDR3, the DNA is TGTGCCAGCAGTTACCGCCGGGACACCGGGGAGCTGTTTTTT.

The chain combines TRBV15 with TRBJ1-1; weak D call: TRBD1 (6 bases). The V end lost 5 bases, the J end lost 4 bases, and 11 bases lay between the germline ends. Germline V gene data show CDR1 as LNHNV and CDR2 as YYDKDF (reference sequence). The CDR3 length is 13 residues. The CDR3 is CATSVRRGTEAFF. In DNA form, the CDR3 reads TGTGCCACCAGCGTCCGCAGGGGCACTGAAGCTTTCTTT.

The CDR3 sequence is CASSPGTWVYEQYF. The CDR3 DNA reads as TGTGCCAGCAGCCCCGGGACATGGGTATACGAGCAGTACTTC. This chain joins TRBV28 and TRBJ2-7; weak D call: TRBD1 (6 bases). The germline CDR1 and CDR2 sequences are MDHEN and SYDVKM. V lost 6 bases and J 4 bases, leaving 16 bases between the germline ends. This CDR3 has 14 amino acids. Combining the CDR3 with reference TRBV28 and TRBJ2-7 gives the whole variable domain DVKVTQSSRYLVKRTGEKVFLECVQDMDHENMFWYRQDPGLGLRLIYFSYDVKMKEKGDIPEGYSVSREKKERFSLILESASTNQTSMYLCASSPGTWVYEQYFGPGTRLTVT.

This clonotype was recorded at least ten times. The chain joins TRBV11-1 to TRBJ1-1; TRBD1 might be the D (5 bases). The CDR3 has 12 residues. V was pared by 7 bases and J by 7 bases, with 13 bases between. Germline assignment: CDR1 SGHAT and CDR2 FQDESV (reference sequence). The CDR3 protein is CASTARGSEAFF. In DNA, the CDR3 is TGTGCCAGCACCGCACGGGGGAGTGAAGCTTTCTTT.

V gene TRBV5-4 combines with J gene TRBJ2-3; tentative D call: TRBD1 (6 bases). Deletions cut 5 bases from V and 3 bases from J, with 10 bases between. CDR1 and CDR2 from the germline V gene are SGHNT and YYREEE (reference sequence). This CDR3 spans 13 amino acids. DNA for the CDR3: TGTGCCAGCAGACTCAGGGGAACAGATACGCAGTATTTT. It codes for CASRLRGTDTQYF.

This clonotype was recorded at least ten times. The CDR3 coding sequence is TGTGCCAGCAGTTTCGTAGCCAACAATGAGCAGTTCTTC. It is translated as CASSFVANNEQFF. V is TRBV7-3 and J is TRBJ2-1; D gene ambiguous. Germline CDR1 SGHTA, CDR2 FQGTGA. V was shortened by 6 bases and J by 5 bases, with 11 bases between the two germline ends. The CDR3 has 13 residues. The whole variable domain, filled in from reference TRBV7-3 and TRBJ2-1, reads GAGVSQTPSNKVTEKGKYVELRCDPISGHTALYWYRQSLGQGPEFLIYFQGTGAADDSGLPNDRFFAVRPEGSVSTLKIQRTERGDSAVYLCASSFVANNEQFFGPGTRLTVL.

This clonotype was recorded many times. J is TRBJ2-2 and V is TRBV7-2; either TRBD1 or TRBD2 may supply D (5 bases each). The CDR3 runs to 12 residues. The V and J ends lost 5 bases and 9 bases respectively, with 10 bases between them. Germline lookup yields CDR1 SGHTA and CDR2 FQGNSA. CDR3 coding DNA: TGTGCCAGCAGCCCCCAGGGACGGGAGCTGTTTTTT. Its protein product is CASSPQGRELFF.

The genes are TRBV6-1 and TRBJ2-3; D unresolved. This CDR3 has 12 amino acids. V lost 5 bases to trimming and J lost 3 bases, with 6 bases between them. Per germline, CDR1 MNHNS and CDR2 SASEGT. The CDR3 here is CASSSMTDTQYF. In DNA form, the CDR3 reads TGTGCCAGCAGTTCAATGACAGATACGCAGTATTTT.

There are many counts of this clonotype. This chain joins TRBV7-2 and TRBJ2-5; 9 bases match TRBD2. V dropped 6 bases and J dropped 7; count of bases not matched to a gene: 9. Germline V gene lookup returns CDR1 SGHTA and CDR2 FQGNSA. CDR3 length: 14 residues. The CDR3 loop is CASRMAGGPGTQYF. Written as DNA, the CDR3 is TGTGCCAGCAGGATGGCGGGAGGGCCAGGGACCCAGTACTTC.

This clonotype appeared many times. J is TRBJ2-1 and V is TRBV7-2; D unresolved. This CDR3 is built from 12 residues. Germline lookup yields CDR1 SGHTA and CDR2 FQGNSA. V lost 1 base and J 11 bases, leaving 9 bases between the germline ends. The CDR3 sequence is CASSLVFEQQFF. CDR3 DNA sequence: TGTGCCAGCAGCTTAGTCTTTGAGCAGCAGTTCTTC.

About this clonotype: A read error may explain this, as a much larger clone is one base away. The gene calls are TRBV12-3 or TRBV12-4 and TRBJ1-1; D not resolved. The CDR3 covers 12 residues. V was cut by 5 bases and J by 10 bases, with 14 bases left in between. The CDR3 spells CASSTGNPGAFF. The DNA for the CDR3 is TGTGCCAGCAGTACGGGGAACCCGGGAGCTTTCTTT.

In this sample, this clonotype turned up a few times. The genes are TRBV3-1 and TRBJ2-7, with 13 bases fitting TRBD2. Germline lookup yields CDR1 LGHDT and CDR2 YNNKEL (reference sequence). J gave up 2 bases and V 0 bases, and 7 bases lay outside the gene matches. The CDR3 contains 18 residues. The CDR3, as DNA: TGTGCCAGCAGCCAAGATCGGCAGACTAGCGGGAGGCCCTACGAGCAGTACTTC. Protein product: CASSQDRQTSGRPYEQYF.

This clonotype showed up just a few times. The chain links TRBV9 to TRBJ1-1; no clear D gene. This CDR3 has 12 amino acids. Germline V gene sequence: CDR1 SGDLS, CDR2 YYNGEE. Trimming took off 4 bases at V and 4 bases at J, with 8 bases between the two ends. As DNA, the CDR3 is TGTGCCAGCAGCCCAACGAGCACTGAAGCTTTCTTT. This codes for CASSPTSTEAFF.

This clonotype appeared many times. The chain has TRBV6-2 or TRBV6-3 and TRBJ2-1; TRBD2 agrees at 15 bases. This CDR3 contains 15 residues. V dropped 6 bases and J dropped 8; count of bases not matched to a gene: 5. Germline V lookup: CDR1 MNHEY, CDR2 SVGEGT. The CDR3 is CASSLGLAGGHEQFF. Here the CDR3 DNA reads TGTGCCAGCAGCCTAGGACTAGCGGGAGGGCATGAGCAGTTCTTC.

This clonotype has at least ten counts. Written as DNA, the CDR3 is TGTGCCAGCAGCTCCGACAGGGGCGTAGGCGAGCAGTACTTC. It codes for CASSSDRGVGEQYF. V and J are TRBV7-2 and TRBJ2-7, with 8 bases identical to TRBD1. The junction had 8 bases not matched to a gene; V was cut back by 4 bases and J by 6 bases. Per germline, CDR1 SGHTA and CDR2 FQGNSA. The CDR3 has 14 amino acids.

The chain employs TRBV29-1 and TRBJ1-2; D is perhaps TRBD1 (6 bases). The germline CDR1 and CDR2 sequences are SQVTM and ANQGSEA. The CDR3 runs to 12 residues. Trimming took off 4 bases at V and 8 bases at J, with 14 bases between the two ends. CDR3 protein: CSVGGGKEGYTF. CDR3 DNA: TGCAGCGTTGGAGGGGGTAAGGAAGGCTACACCTTC.

The rearrangement joins TRBV29-1 to TRBJ2-7, with D uncertain. Deletions cut 0 bases from V and 1 base from J, with 10 bases between. CDR1 SQVTM and CDR2 ANQGSEA come from the germline V gene. The CDR3 spans 14 residues. The CDR3 here is CSVEDQKGSYEQYF. The CDR3, as DNA: TGCAGCGTTGAAGATCAAAAGGGTTCCTACGAGCAGTACTTC.

The gene calls are TRBV27 and TRBJ2-1; 9 nucleotides match TRBD2. In germline, CDR1 is MNHEY, CDR2 SMNVEV (reference sequence). V lost 5 bases, J lost 7 bases, and 9 bases stayed unmatched. CDR3 size: 15 residues. CDR3 sequence: CASSPGIAGVNEQFF. The CDR3 bases are TGTGCCAGCAGTCCGGGGATAGCGGGAGTGAATGAGCAGTTCTTC.

This clonotype showed up just a few times. This chain uses TRBV29-1 with TRBJ2-2; 7 nucleotides agree with TRBD1. Looked up from germline, CDR1 is SQVTM and CDR2 is ANQGSEA. The CDR3 totals 12 residues. In DNA, the CDR3 is TGCGCCGACAGGGCGAGCACCGGGGAGCTGTTTTTT. Translating it yields CADRASTGELFF.

This clonotype turned up a few times. The chain joins TRBV2 to TRBJ2-7, with 10 bases that match TRBD2. Germline-derived CDR1 and CDR2 are SNHLY and FYNNEI. V gave up 7 bases and J gave up 0 bases; unmatched junction bases: 6. The CDR3 consists of 15 residues. The CDR3 reads CASTGLAEVSYEQYF. In DNA form, the CDR3 reads TGTGCCAGCACCGGACTAGCGGAAGTCTCCTACGAGCAGTACTTC.

This clonotype was found a few times. The V and J genes are TRBV19 and TRBJ1-1, with D hard to call. The CDR3 is made up of 13 amino acids. Looked up from germline, CDR1 is LNHDA and CDR2 is SQIVND (reference sequence). Trimming took 4 bases from V and 3 from J, leaving 9 bases between them. In DNA, the CDR3 is TGTGCCAGTAGTAGCGTACTAGACACTGAAGCTTTCTTT. Translating it yields CASSSVLDTEAFF.

This clonotype was observed a few times. The CDR3, as DNA: TGTGCCAGTAGTATAGTCCACTCCTACAATGAGCAGTTCTTC. As protein: CASSIVHSYNEQFF. The chain is built from TRBV19 and TRBJ2-1, with D hard to call. Trimming took 1 base from V and 0 from J, leaving 4 bases between them. The CDR3 runs to 14 residues. In germline, CDR1 is LNHDA, CDR2 SQIVND (reference sequence). Supplemented by reference TRBV19 and TRBJ2-1, the full variable domain reads DGGITQSPKYLFRKEGQNVTLSCEQNLNHDAMYWYRQDPGQGLRLIYYSQIVNDFQKGDIAEGYSVSREKKESFPLTVTSAQKNPTAFYLCASSIVHSYNEQFFGPGTRLTVL.

This clonotype was seen a handful of times. The J gene is TRBJ1-2, the V gene TRBV28; 7 bases are shared with TRBD1. The CDR3 covers 15 residues. Germline V gene sequence: CDR1 MDHEN, CDR2 SYDVKM. V lost 2 bases to trimming and J lost 2 bases; unmatched junction nucleotides: 5. The CDR3 sequence: CASSLRQGGNYGYTF. The CDR3, as DNA: TGTGCCAGCAGTTTACGTCAGGGGGGAAACTATGGCTACACCTTC.

Ten or more counts support this clonotype. V gene TRBV14 combines with J gene TRBJ1-1; unclear D gene. Trimming pared 2 bases from V and 5 bases from J, leaving 9 bases between. Germline-derived CDR1 and CDR2 are SGHDN and FVKESK. CDR3 length: 13 amino acids. This CDR3 is CASSQSKGTEAFF. CDR3 bases: TGTGCCAGCAGCCAATCCAAAGGGACTGAAGCTTTCTTT.

At least ten counts were recorded for this clonotype. The chain recombines TRBV7-2 with TRBJ2-1; 14 bases are a match to TRBD2. Unmatched junction bases numbered 1, after V lost 1 base and J lost 2 bases. The CDR3 is 17 residues long. Germline loops: CDR1 SGHTA, CDR2 FQGNSA. CDR3 nucleotide sequence: TGTGCCAGCAGCTTAGGGGGACTAGCGGGGGCCTACAATGAGCAGTTCTTC. This sequence encodes CASSLGGLAGAYNEQFF. Using reference TRBV7-2 and TRBJ2-1 for the parts outside the CDR3, the full variable domain is GAGVSQSPSNKVTEKGKDVELRCDPISGHTALYWYRQSLGQGLEFLIYFQGNSAPDKSGLPSDRFSAERTGGSVSTLTIQRTQQEDSAVYLCASSLGGLAGAYNEQFFGPGTRLTVL.

The chain links TRBV10-3 to TRBJ2-7; D possibly corresponds to TRBD2 (5 bases). Germline CDR1 ENHRY, CDR2 SYGVKD. V gave up 10 bases and J gave up 5 bases, with 18 bases separating them. The CDR3 has 13 residues. Here the CDR3 DNA reads TGTGCCACCGAGGGCACCCCTGGGAACGAGCAGTACTTC. Amino acid sequence: CATEGTPGNEQYF.

This chain links TRBV2 with TRBJ2-2; 7 nucleotides agree with TRBD2. This CDR3 contains 17 residues. V lost 1 base to trimming and J lost 5 bases; unmatched junction nucleotides: 10. The germline CDR1 and CDR2 sequences are SNHLY and FYNNEI. CDR3 coding DNA: TGTGCCAGCAGTGAAGGAGGGAGGGCCGTTGGAACCGGGGAGCTGTTTTTT. Translating it yields CASSEGGRAVGTGELFF.